Sequencing of this TCR beta chain was carried out in a study of human T cells and chemical hapten exposure. TCRdb re-derived calls from the RACE reads in MiXCR, one entry per CDR3 protein. Among 240,000 or so distinct CDR3 sequences, about 8.1% were seen once, and the ten largest hold approximately 2.2%. Germline CDR1 reads MNHEY; CDR2 reads SVGAGI. The CDR3 has 14 residues. V shed 6 bases and J 2 bases; nucleotides not matched to a gene: 5. The time point was: pre-sensitization, week 0. As for treatment: therapeutic diphenylcyclopropenone sensitization with weekly scalp DPC. This clonotype appeared many times.

This sequence was found in a middle-aged woman with alopecia areata. Some clones in this sample may be carry-over from other donors' samples. The chain couples TRBV6-5 to TRBJ1-2; 8 bases map to TRBD1. Sequencing was performed on whole blood, taken in connection with sensitization to the hapten diphenylcyclopropenone (DPC). The CDR3 nucleotides read TGTGCCAGCAGAGAACGACAGGGGAACTATGGCTACACCTTC. This translates into CASRERQGNYGYTF.